In this sample, the clone carrying this TCR beta chain turned up a few times. The antigen is not known. V was cut by 1 base and J by 0 bases, with 4 bases left in between. Germline V lookup: CDR1 DFQATT, CDR2 SNEGSKA (reference sequence). The CDR3 covers 13 residues. Each CDR3 protein gets one entry after TCRdb re-called the 5' RACE reads with MiXCR. The sample has approximately 330,000 distinct CDR3 sequences, approximately 4% seen once. This entry is derived from a study of T cells after yellow fever vaccination. The study, taken as a whole, reports: Most clones from primary vaccination resurfaced after the booster (approximately 95% CD4, 88% CD8).

The chain is built from TRBV20-1 and TRBJ1-5, with no clear D. Sequences were derived from PBMCs, sampled 5 days after the yellow fever booster vaccination. The clonotype was recovered from a man between 18 and 29 years old who received the YFV17D yellow fever vaccine. The CDR3: CSARAYSNQPQHF. The CDR3 DNA reads TGCAGTGCTAGAGCGTATAGCAATCAGCCCCAGCATTTT.